This T cell receptor (beta chain) appears in the sequencing data of a study of cytomegalovirus exposure and HLA in healthy donors. PCR primers comprised 60 Vbeta and 13 Jbeta primers. TCRdb's table, derived via immunoSEQ multiplex PCR, lists solely in-frame clones and lacks some. This sample has under 250,000 clones, with 76% found just once. Study-level points and caveats: Trimming of TCR beta V- and J-genes showed a link, identified in a later analysis, to a missense DCLRE1C variant. In a later analysis, at a false discovery rate of 0.05, 16,951 TCR beta sequences matched HLA alleles.

About this clone: Its antigen is currently unknown.

CDR3 length: 14 residues. V lost 5 bases and J 5 bases, leaving 18 bases between the germline ends. CDR1 and CDR2 from the germline V gene are GTSNPN and SVGIG (reference sequence). Each of the donors was a healthy bone marrow donor. Whereas donors were nominally healthy upon sampling, unrecorded immune exposures were probable. The gene calls are TRBV30 and TRBJ1-2; possibly TRBD1 for D (5 bases). Sequenced sample: PBMCs. The TCR sequence derives from a man aged 18 to 29 in good health and CMV-seronegative. The CDR3 protein is CAWSNTGLGYGYTF. In DNA, the CDR3 is TGTGCCTGGTCCAATACAGGCCTGGGGTATGGCTACACCTTC. Full variable domain (outside the CDR3, taken from reference TRBV30 and TRBJ1-2): SQTIHQWPATLVQPVGSPLSLECTVEGTSNPNLYWYRQAAGRGLQLLFYSVGIGQISSEVPQNLSASRPQDRQFILSSKKLLLSDSGFYLCAWSNTGLGYGYTFGSGTRLTVV.